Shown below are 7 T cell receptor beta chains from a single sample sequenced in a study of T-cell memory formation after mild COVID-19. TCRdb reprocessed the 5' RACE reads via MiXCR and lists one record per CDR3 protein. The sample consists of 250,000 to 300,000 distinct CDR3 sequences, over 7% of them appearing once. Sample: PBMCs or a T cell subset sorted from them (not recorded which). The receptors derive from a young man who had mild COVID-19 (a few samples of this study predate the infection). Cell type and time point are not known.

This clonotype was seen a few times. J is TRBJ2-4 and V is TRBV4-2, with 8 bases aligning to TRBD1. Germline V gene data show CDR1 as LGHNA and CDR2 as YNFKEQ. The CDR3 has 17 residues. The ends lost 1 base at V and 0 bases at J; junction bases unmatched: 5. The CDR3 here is CASSQAEQGVAKNIQYF. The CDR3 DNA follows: TGTGCCAGCAGCCAAGCTGAACAGGGGGTAGCCAAAAACATTCAGTACTTC.

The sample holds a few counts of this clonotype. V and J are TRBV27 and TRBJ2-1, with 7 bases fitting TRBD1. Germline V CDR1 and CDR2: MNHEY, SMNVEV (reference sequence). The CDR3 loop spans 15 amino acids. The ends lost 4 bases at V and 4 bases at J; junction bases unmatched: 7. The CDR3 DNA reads TGTGCCAGCAGTTACCGGACAGGCGGGTACAATGAGCAGTTCTTC. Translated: CASSYRTGGYNEQFF.

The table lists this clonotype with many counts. DNA for the CDR3: TGCGCCAGCAGCCCGGATCTGGGAGGGGAACTGTTTTTT. This translates into CASSPDLGGELFF. The rearrangement links TRBV5-1 to TRBJ1-4; a possible D gene is TRBD1 (5 bases). The CDR3 is 13 residues long. The V gene's germline CDR1 is SGHRS and CDR2 YFSETQ. Trimming left V 4 bases short and J 12 bases short, with 16 bases between.

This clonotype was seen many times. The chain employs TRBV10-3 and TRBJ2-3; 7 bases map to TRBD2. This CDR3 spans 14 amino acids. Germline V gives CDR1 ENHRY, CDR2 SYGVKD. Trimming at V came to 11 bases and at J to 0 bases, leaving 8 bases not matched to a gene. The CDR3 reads CASNGGMSTDTQYF. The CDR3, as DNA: TGTGCCTCCAACGGGGGGATGAGCACAGATACGCAGTATTTT.

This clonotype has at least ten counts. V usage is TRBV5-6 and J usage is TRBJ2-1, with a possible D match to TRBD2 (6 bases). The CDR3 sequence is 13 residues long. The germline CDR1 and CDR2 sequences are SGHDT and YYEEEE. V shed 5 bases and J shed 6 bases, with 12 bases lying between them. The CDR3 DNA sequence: TGTGCCAGCAGGACTAGTAAGGGCAATGAGCAGTTCTTC. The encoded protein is CASRTSKGNEQFF. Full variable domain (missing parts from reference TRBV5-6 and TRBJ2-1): DAGVTQSPTHLIKTRGQQVTLRCSPKSGHDTVSWYQQALGQGPQFIFQYYEEEERQRGNFPDRFSGHQFPNYSSELNVNALLLGDSALYLCASRTSKGNEQFFGPGTRLTVL.

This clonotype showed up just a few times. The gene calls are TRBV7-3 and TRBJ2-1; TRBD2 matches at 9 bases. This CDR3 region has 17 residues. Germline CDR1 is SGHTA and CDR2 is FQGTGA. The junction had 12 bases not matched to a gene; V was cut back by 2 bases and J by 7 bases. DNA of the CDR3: TGTGCCAGCAGCTTATGGGGGACTAGCAGGGACATTAATGAGCAGTTCTTC. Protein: CASSLWGTSRDINEQFF.

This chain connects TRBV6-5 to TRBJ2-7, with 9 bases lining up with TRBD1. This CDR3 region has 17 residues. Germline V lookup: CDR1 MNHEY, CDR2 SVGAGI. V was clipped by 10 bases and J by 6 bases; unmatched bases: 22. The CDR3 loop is CATLRTGTGLGVLEQYV. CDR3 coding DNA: TGTGCCACCCTAAGGACCGGGACAGGGCTGGGGGTCCTCGAGCAGTACGTC.